Listed here are 8 T cell receptor beta chains from one sample, sequenced in a study of cytomegalovirus exposure and HLA in healthy donors. Measured with immunoSEQ multiplex PCR; TCRdb has only the in-frame clones, and not every one. The sample consists of some 240,000 clones, over 75% of them appearing once. The source material was PBMCs. Receptors were obtained from a woman between 18 and 29 years old in good health and CMV-seropositive.

The chain links TRBV6-4 to TRBJ2-1, with 8 bases identical to TRBD2. The V and J ends lost 5 bases and 8 bases, in that order; junction bases with no gene match: 11. CDR1 and CDR2 (germline): MRHNA, SNTAGT. The length of the CDR3 is 15 residues. This chain's CDR3 is CASSYSGKSVDEQFF. The CDR3 DNA follows: TGTGCCAGCAGTTATAGCGGGAAATCGGTCGATGAGCAGTTCTTC.

In this sample, this clone turned up a few times. The chain recombines TRBV2 with TRBJ1-5, with TRBD1 matching 7 bases. The ends lost 5 bases at V and 16 bases at J; junction bases unmatched: 17. Germline V gene lookup returns CDR1 SNHLY and CDR2 FYNNEI. This CDR3 contains 14 residues. The CDR3 nucleotides read TGTGCCAGCAGTTTTGACAGGGCCAGGGGGGACCCCCATTTT. This codes for CASSFDRARGDPHF.

The chain combines TRBV7-9 with TRBJ2-2, with TRBD2 matching 7 bases. Per the germline V gene, CDR1 is SEHNR and CDR2 is FQNEAQ (reference sequence). V was clipped by 2 bases and J by 2 bases; unmatched bases: 14. The CDR3 loop spans 19 amino acids. CDR3 nucleotides: TGTGCCAGCAGCTTAATGAGCGGGGTCCATTATTCCAACACCGGGGAGCTGTTTTTT. This gives the protein CASSLMSGVHYSNTGELFF.

The rearrangement joins TRBV12-5 to TRBJ1-2, with unresolved D. Trimming left V 6 bases short and J 4 bases short, with 9 bases between. Germline assignment: CDR1 LGHNT and CDR2 FRNRAP. This CDR3 spans 12 amino acids. DNA for the CDR3: TGTGCTAGTGGCCGACCGGGCTATGGCTACACCTTC. Translating it yields CASGRPGYGYTF.

This sequence joins TRBV7-2 and TRBJ2-7; D is undetermined. CDR1 SGHTA and CDR2 FQGNSA come from the germline V gene. V was pared by 1 base and J by 2 bases, with 9 bases between. The CDR3 loop spans 14 amino acids. The CDR3 nucleotides are TGTGCCAGCAGCTTAGGAGGCAGCACCTACGAGCAGTACTTC. Protein: CASSLGGSTYEQYF.

The J gene is TRBJ2-1, the V gene TRBV27; weak D call: TRBD2 (6 bases). V lost 6 bases to trimming and J lost 2 bases, with 17 bases between them. The V gene's germline CDR1 is MNHEY and CDR2 SMNVEV (reference sequence). This CDR3 has 16 amino acids. The CDR3 loop reads CASRPIAVLTYNEQFF. CDR3 in DNA: TGTGCCAGCAGGCCGATAGCGGTTCTAACCTACAATGAGCAGTTCTTC.

The rearrangement links TRBV6-1 to TRBJ1-2; D gene ambiguous. The V and J ends lost 5 bases and 2 bases respectively, with 9 bases between them. This CDR3 has 13 residues. The germline V gene encodes CDR1 MNHNS and CDR2 SASEGT. Here the CDR3 reads CASSYTENYGYTF. Written as DNA, the CDR3 is TGTGCCAGCAGTTATACAGAGAACTATGGCTACACCTTC.

V and J are TRBV5-1 and TRBJ2-7, with 8 bases lining up with TRBD1. CDR3 length: 14 residues. Unmatched junction bases numbered 5, after V lost 0 bases and J lost 6 bases. From germline, CDR1 is SGHRS and CDR2 YFSETQ. Written as DNA, the CDR3 is TGCGCCAGCAGCTTGGGGACAGGGACGGGCGAGCAGTACTTC. Amino acids: CASSLGTGTGEQYF.